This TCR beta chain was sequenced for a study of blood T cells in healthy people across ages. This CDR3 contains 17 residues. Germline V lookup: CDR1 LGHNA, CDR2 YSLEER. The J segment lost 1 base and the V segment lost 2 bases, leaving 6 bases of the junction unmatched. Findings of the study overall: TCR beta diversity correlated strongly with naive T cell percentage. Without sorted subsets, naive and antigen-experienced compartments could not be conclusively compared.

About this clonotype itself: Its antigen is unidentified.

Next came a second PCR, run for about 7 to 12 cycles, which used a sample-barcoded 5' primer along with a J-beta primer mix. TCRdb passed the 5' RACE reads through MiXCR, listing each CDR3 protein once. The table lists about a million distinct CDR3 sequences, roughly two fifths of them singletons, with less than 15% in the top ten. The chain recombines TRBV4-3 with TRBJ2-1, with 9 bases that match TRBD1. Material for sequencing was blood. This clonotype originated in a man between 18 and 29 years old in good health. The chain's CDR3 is CASSQTGTGLSYNEQFF. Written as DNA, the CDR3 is TGCGCCAGCAGCCAAACCGGGACAGGGCTATCCTACAATGAGCAGTTCTTC.